A selection of T cell receptor beta chains follows, all from one sample in a study of blood T cell repertoires in COVID-19. Only in-frame clones appear in the TCRdb table, and some are missing; sequencing was by immunoSEQ multiplex PCR. The data hold roughly 160,000 clones, with approximately 91% observed a single time. Sequencing was carried out using peripheral blood. The receptor source for this set is a young man with acute or convalescent COVID-19. Both conserved end residues are part of each CDR3. D genes are given only for firm matches. Not every row has a clone size; where given, it reads once, few, many or a size class.

J,D,size,V,DNA,CDR3
TRBJ1-5,.,.,TRBV6-5,TGTGCCAGCAGTTACTCCCGGGAAGGAGGTCAGCCCCAGCATTTT,CASSYSREGGQPQHF
TRBJ1-3,.,.,TRBV30,TGTGCCTGGAGTGGGCGGACATCTGGAAACACCATATATTTT,CAWSGRTSGNTIYF
TRBJ1-5,TRBD1,.,TRBV7-8,TGTGCCAGCAGCTCACGACAGGGAGGTGGACAGCCCCAGCATTTT,CASSSRQGGGQPQHF
TRBJ1-6,.,.,TRBV30,TGTGCCTGGAGCGAGACCTATAATTCACCCCTCCACTTT,CAWSETYNSPLHF
TRBJ2-7,.,once,TRBV24-1,TGTGCCACCAGTGACCTGTCGGGGGGCACCTACGAGCAGTACTTC,CATSDLSGGTYEQYF
TRBJ1-2,TRBD1,.,TRBV2,TGTGCCAGCAGTGAACGGACAGGGGATGGCTACACCTTC,CASSERTGDGYTF
TRBJ1-5,.,.,TRBV19,TGTGCCAGTAGTATTAGTATAGGAGGGTTGAGCAATCAGCCCCAGCATTTT,CASSISIGGLSNQPQHF
TRBJ2-2,TRBD1,.,TRBV4-2,TGTGCCAGCAGCCGACGGGACAGGGATTGGACCGGGGAGCTGTTTTTT,CASSRRDRDWTGELFF
TRBJ1-1,.,.,TRBV27,TGTGCCAGCAGTTTCCGGGTGAACACTGAAGCTTTCTTT,CASSFRVNTEAFF
TRBJ1-3,.,few,TRBV5-1,TGCGCCAGCAGCTTGACAGCTACTGGAAACACCATATATTTT,CASSLTATGNTIYF
TRBJ2-7,TRBD2,.,TRBV7-8,TGTGCCAGCAGCTCTAGCGGGGGGGCCTACGAGCAGTACTTC,CASSSSGGAYEQYF
TRBJ1-1,TRBD1,.,TRBV4-1,TGCGCCAGCAGCCCCACGACAGGGCTGAACACTGAAGCTTTCTTT,CASSPTTGLNTEAFF
TRBJ2-7,TRBD1,.,TRBV25-1,TGTGCCAGCAGTGAGGACAGGGGATCCTACGAGCAGTACTTC,CASSEDRGSYEQYF
TRBJ1-6,.,.,TRBV6-1,TGTGCCAGCAGTGAACCCGGCGGAGACAGAAACAATTCACCCCTCCACTTT,CASSEPGGDRNNSPLHF
TRBJ1-1,.,.,TRBV6-5,TGTGCCACCGCCACAGGCGTACGGGCTGAAGCTTTCTTT,CATATGVRAEAFF
TRBJ2-2,.,.,TRBV5-5,TGTGCCAGCAGCTTGGGGGCGGGTAACACCGGGGAGCTGTTTTTT,CASSLGAGNTGELFF
TRBJ2-7,TRBD1,.,TRBV18,TGTGCCAGCTCACCACCAGGACAGGGCTCCTACGAGCAGTACTTC,CASSPPGQGSYEQYF
TRBJ1-1,.,.,TRBV6-1,TGTGCCAGCAGTGAAGCGCGACAGACTGAAGCTTTCTTT,CASSEARQTEAFF
TRBJ2-5,TRBD2,.,TRBV6-5,TGTGCCAGCAGTTGGCTAGCGGGGGAAGAAGAGACCCAGTACTTC,CASSWLAGEEETQYF
TRBJ2-1,TRBD2,.,TRBV12-3/TRBV12-4,TGTGCCACCCATCAGCGGGATTACAATGAGCAGTTCTTC,CATHQRDYNEQFF
TRBJ2-1,.,once,TRBV11-3,TGTGCCAGCAGCTTAGAGGGGGGTGCGTTCAATGAGCAGTTCTTC,CASSLEGGAFNEQFF
TRBJ2-1,.,.,TRBV5-4,TGTGCCAGCAGCCATAGGAGGGCCCTCTACAATGAGCAGTTCTTC,CASSHRRALYNEQFF
TRBJ1-1,TRBD1,.,TRBV14,TGTGCCAGCAGCCGGGACAGGGTGAACACTGAAGCTTTCTTT,CASSRDRVNTEAFF
TRBJ2-2,TRBD1,once,TRBV16,TGTGCCAGCAGCCGCACCGGGACAGGGGTCGGGGAGCTGTTTTTT,CASSRTGTGVGELFF
TRBJ2-7,TRBD2,.,TRBV30,TGTGCCTGGGGGACTAGCTTGTACGAGCAGTACTTC,CAWGTSLYEQYF
TRBJ2-2,TRBD1,.,TRBV6-6,TGTGCCAGCAGTCAAACGGGACAGATAGGGAACACCGGGGAGCTGTTTTTT,CASSQTGQIGNTGELFF
TRBJ1-5,TRBD1,.,TRBV19,TGTGCCAGTAGCCGGGACAGGTGGGGCAATCAGCCCCAGCATTTT,CASSRDRWGNQPQHF
TRBJ1-1,.,.,TRBV27,TGTGCCAGCAAGTTGGGCGAGCTGAACACTGAAGCTTTCTTT,CASKLGELNTEAFF
TRBJ1-2,.,.,TRBV30,TGTGCCTGGATCTTCGGACTCCCTCAATCTAGGTATGGCTACACCTTC,CAWIFGLPQSRYGYTF
TRBJ1-1,.,.,TRBV5-8,TGTGCCAGCAGCTCCCCCCTGGGGGGGAACACTGAAGCTTTCTTT,CASSSPLGGNTEAFF
TRBJ1-5,TRBD1,.,TRBV6-2/TRBV6-3,TGTGCCAGCAGTTCACGACAGGGTATTTCAGATCAGCCCCAGCATTTT,CASSSRQGISDQPQHF
TRBJ1-2,.,.,TRBV4-1,TGCGCCAGCAGCCGGACAGACTATGGCTACACCTTC,CASSRTDYGYTF
TRBJ2-3,.,.,TRBV11-2,TGTGCCAGCAGCTTAGGCCGGGGGGCGGGGACGAGCACAGATACGCAGTATTTT,CASSLGRGAGTSTDTQYF
TRBJ2-3,TRBD2,once,TRBV7-6,TGTGCCAGCAGCTTAGCGATTTTGACTAGCGGGCGGGCAGATACGCAGTATTTT,CASSLAILTSGRADTQYF
TRBJ1-2,TRBD1,.,TRBV11-2,TGTGCCAGCAGCTTAGATCTTGGGACAGGATCCTCCGGTGGCTACACCTTC,CASSLDLGTGSSGGYTF
TRBJ2-1,TRBD1,.,TRBV19,TGTGCCAGTTCGGGGACCGGGACAGGGGCCGCATTAGGGTCCTACAATGAGCAGTTCTTC,CASSGTGTGAALGSYNEQFF
TRBJ1-4,TRBD1,.,TRBV4-1,TGCGCCAGCAGCCAAGTTGTCACAGGGGTTGAAAAACTGTTTTTT,CASSQVVTGVEKLFF
TRBJ2-2,TRBD1,.,TRBV18,TGTGCCAGCTCACCTTCCGGACAGGACACCGGGGAGCTGTTTTTT,CASSPSGQDTGELFF
TRBJ2-7,TRBD1,.,TRBV5-1,TGCGCCAGCAGCTTGATCCAGGGGGCTTCCGAGCAGTACTTC,CASSLIQGASEQYF
TRBJ1-1,TRBD1,.,TRBV27,TGTGCCAGCAGTTTATCAGGGGGCACAGGCGCTTTCTTT,CASSLSGGTGAFF
TRBJ2-2,.,.,TRBV5-1,TGCGCCAGCAGCTTTGTAGAGAACACCGGGGAGCTGTTTTTT,CASSFVENTGELFF
TRBJ1-3,.,.,TRBV21-1,TGTGCCAGCAGCACCAGCCCGGGACTACATATTGTAAACACCATATATTTT,CASSTSPGLHIVNTIYF